This is a list of T cell receptor beta chains from one sample in a study of cytomegalovirus exposure and HLA in healthy donors. Assay: immunoSEQ multiplex PCR; the TCRdb copy retains only in-frame clones and omits some. The table records approximately 140,000 clones, 73% of them present only once. Sample: PBMCs. The receptors shown here come from a woman in her thirties or forties in good health and CMV-seronegative. CDR3s include the opening cysteine and the closing phenylalanine or tryptophan. The D gene is left open where the match is weak. Not every row has a clone size; where given, it reads once, few, many or a size class.

J	size	D	V	DNA	CDR3
TRBJ2-7	-	TRBD1	TRBV10-3	TGTGCCACCAAACCCGGACAGGGGACCTACGAGCAGTACTTC	CATKPGQGTYEQYF
TRBJ1-1	-	TRBD1	TRBV19	TGTGCCAGTAGTGGACAGGGGGCAGGTACTGAAGCTTTCTTT	CASSGQGAGTEAFF
TRBJ1-1	-	-	TRBV13	TGTGCCAGCAGCTTGAGAAGGGAACTAGGCACTGAAGCTTTCTTT	CASSLRRELGTEAFF
TRBJ2-2	-	-	TRBV5-4	TGTGCCAGCAGCTTGGTAATGAGCGGGGAGCTGTTTTTT	CASSLVMSGELFF
TRBJ1-1	-	-	TRBV7-9	TGTGCCAGCATCACCGCGACAGGTGTCGACACTGAAGCTTTCTTT	CASITATGVDTEAFF
TRBJ1-1	-	-	TRBV6-6	TGTGCCAGCAGTTATTTGAGGGAAGCTTTCTTT	CASSYLREAFF
TRBJ2-7	-	-	TRBV9	TGTGCCAGCAGCTCATTAAGCGGTAGCTCCTACGAGCAGTACTTC	CASSSLSGSSYEQYF
TRBJ1-1	-	TRBD1	TRBV7-9	TGTGCCAGCAGCTACTCCCTTGGGACAGCCAGCATGAACACTGAAGCTTTCTTT	CASSYSLGTASMNTEAFF
TRBJ1-1	few	-	TRBV2	TGTGCCAGCAGCCAGACGGGGGACTTCGGTGCTTTCTTT	CASSQTGDFGAFF
TRBJ1-4	-	TRBD1	TRBV5-4	TGTGCCAGCAGCTCAATTCCGGGACAGGGAGCGGAAAAACTGTTTTTT	CASSSIPGQGAEKLFF
TRBJ1-6	-	-	TRBV28	TGTGCCAGCAGGCAGGGTAACAATTCACCCCTCCACTTT	CASRQGNNSPLHF
TRBJ2-5	-	-	TRBV7-9	TGTGCCAGCAGCCGAGAGACCCAGTACTTC	CASSRETQYF
TRBJ1-4	-	-	TRBV21-1	TGTGCCAGCACCTCGTCACAACCGACAGGGAGAAGAGAAAAACTGTTTTTT	CASTSSQPTGRREKLFF
TRBJ1-2	-	-	TRBV10-2	TGCGCCAGCAGTGCTTCCGACATTGGCGGCTACACCTTC	CASSASDIGGYTF
TRBJ2-1	-	TRBD2	TRBV4-2	TGTGCCAGCAGCCAAAATTGGGCTAGCGGGGGGGTTGAGCAGTTCTTC	CASSQNWASGGVEQFF
TRBJ1-1	once	-	TRBV2	TGTGCCAGCAGTGCACAGACGAACACTGAAGCTTTCTTT	CASSAQTNTEAFF
TRBJ2-7	-	TRBD1	TRBV2	TGTGCCAGCAGAGAGGACAGGAGCTCCTACGAGCAGTACTTC	CASREDRSSYEQYF
TRBJ1-6	few	-	TRBV4-2	TGTGCCAGCAGCCTGGCACAGGATAATTCACCCCTCCACTTT	CASSLAQDNSPLHF
TRBJ2-5	-	TRBD1	TRBV5-6	TGTGCCAGCAGCCTACAGGGGGCCCAAGAGACCCAGTACTTC	CASSLQGAQETQYF
TRBJ2-7	-	-	TRBV7-2	TGTGCCAGCAGCTTAGATCCGAGCTCCTACGAGCAGTACTTC	CASSLDPSSYEQYF
TRBJ1-2	-	-	TRBV5-1	TGCGCCAGCAGCTTGGCTCCAGGGAGGGACTATGGCTACACCTTC	CASSLAPGRDYGYTF
TRBJ1-1	-	-	TRBV7-9	TGTGCCAGCAGCCGAGGACGGGAGAACACTGAAGCTTTCTTT	CASSRGRENTEAFF
TRBJ2-1	-	TRBD2	TRBV9	TGTGCCAGCAGCGCCGAGGGACTAGCGGGGGGTCATGAGCAGTTCTTC	CASSAEGLAGGHEQFF
TRBJ2-7	-	-	TRBV18	TGTGCCAGCTCACCACTCGGGTGGAGCCAATCGGGGTACGAGCAGTACTTC	CASSPLGWSQSGYEQYF
TRBJ1-1	-	-	TRBV19	TGTGCCAGTCGGGGGGCTGGGAACACTGAAGCTTTCTTT	CASRGAGNTEAFF
TRBJ1-5	-	-	TRBV7-2	TGTGCCAGCAGCTTTGCGGGGGATCAGCCCCAGCATTTT	CASSFAGDQPQHF
TRBJ2-5	-	-	TRBV13	TGTGCCAGCAGCATCGTTGGCGGACAAGAGACCCAGTACTTC	CASSIVGGQETQYF
TRBJ2-1	-	-	TRBV6-5	TGTGCCAGCAGTCCACCCGACAGGCGCAATGAGCAGTTCTTC	CASSPPDRRNEQFF
TRBJ2-1	-	-	TRBV15	TGTGCCACCAGCAGAGCTGGGACTCTTGTGGGTGAGCAGTTCTTC	CATSRAGTLVGEQFF